This T cell receptor beta chain was observed in a study of blood T cells in healthy people across ages. Study information: For every two T cells, template switching captured about one barcoded beta molecule. Study outcomes and limitations: As age increased, TCR beta diversity per million T cells fell in a roughly linear fashion. Naive CD4+ cells and diversity were both higher in long-lived donors than in aged donors.

In the case of this clonotype: What it binds is unknown.

The germline V gene encodes CDR1 KGHDR and CDR2 SFDVKD. This CDR3 has 15 amino acids. The V and J ends lost 4 bases and 4 bases respectively, with 15 bases between them. Through a sample-barcoded 5' primer and a J-beta primer mix, a second PCR was run for roughly 6 to 12 cycles. MiXCR, run by TCRdb on the 5' RACE reads, gives a single entry per CDR3 protein. Among about 1.5 million distinct CDR3 sequences listed, roughly 43% were seen once. V and J are TRBV24-1 and TRBJ1-2; D is perhaps TRBD1 (6 bases). The receptor was derived from a woman aged 18-30 years in good health. Sequenced input: blood. In DNA, the CDR3 is TGTGCCACCAGTGAACTACAGGGTGTTGGCTATGGCTACACCTTC. This translates into CATSELQGVGYGYTF.